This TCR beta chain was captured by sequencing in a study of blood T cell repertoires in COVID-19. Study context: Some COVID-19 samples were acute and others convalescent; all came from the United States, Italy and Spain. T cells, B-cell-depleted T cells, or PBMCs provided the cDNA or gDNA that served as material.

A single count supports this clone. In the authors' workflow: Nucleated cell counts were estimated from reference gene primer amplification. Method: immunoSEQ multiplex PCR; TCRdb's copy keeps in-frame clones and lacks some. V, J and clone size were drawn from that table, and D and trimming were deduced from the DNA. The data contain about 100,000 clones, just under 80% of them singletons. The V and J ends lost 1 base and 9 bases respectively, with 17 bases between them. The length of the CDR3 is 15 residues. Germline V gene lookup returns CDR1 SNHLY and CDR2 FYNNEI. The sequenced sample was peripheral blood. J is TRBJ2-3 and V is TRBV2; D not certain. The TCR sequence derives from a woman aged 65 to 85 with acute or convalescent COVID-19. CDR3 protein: CASSEGSSPRGTQYF. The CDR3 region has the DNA TGTGCCAGCAGTGAAGGTTCCTCGCCCAGAGGCACGCAGTATTTT. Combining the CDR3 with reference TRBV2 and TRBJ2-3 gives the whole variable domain EPEVTQTPSHQVTQMGQEVILRCVPISNHLYFYWYRQILGQKVEFLVSFYNNEISEKSEIFDDQFSVERPDGSNFTLKIRSTKLEDSAMYFCASSEGSSPRGTQYFGPGTRLTVL.